The rows below give T cell receptor beta chains drawn from one sample of a study of T-cell reconstitution after alpha-beta-depleted transplantation in children. TCRdb called the PCR reads again in MiXCR, with one record for every CDR3 protein. Altogether approximately 500,000 distinct CDR3 sequences are present, more than 20% being singletons, with the ten largest covering 30% to 45%. Sequenced here: PBMCs, sampled before TCRalphabeta/CD19-depleted stem cell transplant. The receptors stem from a boy younger than two with Wiskott-Aldrich syndrome, due to receive a stem cell transplant. CDR3s include the opening cysteine and the closing phenylalanine or tryptophan. D genes are given only for firm matches. The listing skips clone size in some rows; elsewhere it reads once, few, many or a size class.

J gene: TRBJ1-6; clone size: NA; D gene: NA; V gene: TRBV20-1; CDR3 DNA: TGCAGTGCTATGGGGGGGGCGCGGTATAATTCACCCCTCCACTTT; CDR3 protein: CSAMGGARYNSPLHF
J gene: TRBJ2-1; clone size: few; D gene: TRBD1; V gene: TRBV24-1; CDR3 DNA: TGTGCCACCAGTGGTGGACAGGGGATCAATGAGCAGTTCTTC; CDR3 protein: CATSGGQGINEQFF
J gene: TRBJ2-7; clone size: NA; D gene: TRBD2; V gene: TRBV20-1; CDR3 DNA: TGCAGTGCTAGAGATCTGGGACTACCCCGAGTTGGTCCCTACGAGCAGTACTTC; CDR3 protein: CSARDLGLPRVGPYEQYF
J gene: TRBJ2-7; clone size: NA; D gene: TRBD1; V gene: TRBV5-1; CDR3 DNA: TGCGCCAGCAGCTCGGAAACAGGGGGCCGCTCCTACGAGCAGTACTTC; CDR3 protein: CASSSETGGRSYEQYF
J gene: TRBJ2-1; clone size: NA; D gene: NA; V gene: TRBV5-1; CDR3 DNA: TGCGCCAGCAGCCCCCGGCGGGATAGGGATGAGCAGTTCTTC; CDR3 protein: CASSPRRDRDEQFF
J gene: TRBJ2-1; clone size: few; D gene: NA; V gene: TRBV11-1; CDR3 DNA: TGTGCCAGCAGCGCCAAGCGGAGGCTGATGGCGGAGTACAATGAGCAGTTCTTC; CDR3 protein: CASSAKRRLMAEYNEQFF
J gene: TRBJ1-1; clone size: NA; D gene: NA; V gene: TRBV12-3/TRBV12-4; CDR3 DNA: TGTGCCAGCAGTTTCTTTGTGGCTGAAGCTTTCTTT; CDR3 protein: CASSFFVAEAFF
J gene: TRBJ1-4; clone size: NA; D gene: NA; V gene: TRBV20-1; CDR3 DNA: TGCAGTGCTAGAGGGACAACTAATGGAAAACTGTTTTTT; CDR3 protein: CSARGTTNGKLFF
J gene: TRBJ2-1; clone size: few; D gene: TRBD2; V gene: TRBV4-2; CDR3 DNA: TGTGCCAGCAGCCAAGATAGGCTAGCGGGCTACAATGAGCAGTTCTTC; CDR3 protein: CASSQDRLAGYNEQFF
J gene: TRBJ2-2; clone size: few; D gene: NA; V gene: TRBV7-2; CDR3 DNA: TGTGCCAGCAGCCGAGGGACCACCACCGGGGAGCTGTTTTTT; CDR3 protein: CASSRGTTTGELFF
J gene: TRBJ2-5; clone size: few; D gene: NA; V gene: TRBV10-3; CDR3 DNA: TGTGCCACCGAGCGGGCTCCAGGAGAGACCCAGTACTTC; CDR3 protein: CATERAPGETQYF
J gene: TRBJ2-1; clone size: NA; D gene: NA; V gene: TRBV15; CDR3 DNA: TGTGCCACCAGCAGAGAAACTGCCCGGTCCTACAATGAGCAGTTCTTC; CDR3 protein: CATSRETARSYNEQFF
J gene: TRBJ2-7; clone size: NA; D gene: TRBD1; V gene: TRBV20-1; CDR3 DNA: TGCAGTGCTAGCCGACAGGGCAGCTCCTACGAGCAGTACTTC; CDR3 protein: CSASRQGSSYEQYF
J gene: TRBJ2-7; clone size: NA; D gene: NA; V gene: TRBV30; CDR3 DNA: TGTGCCTGGAAAGCGGCCATGGGCGAGCAGTACTTC; CDR3 protein: CAWKAAMGEQYF
J gene: TRBJ2-2; clone size: few; D gene: TRBD2; V gene: TRBV6-2/TRBV6-3; CDR3 DNA: TGTGCCAGCATTTCGGCTAGCGGGAGCTTCGCGAACACCGGGGAGCTGTTTTTT; CDR3 protein: CASISASGSFANTGELFF
J gene: TRBJ1-1; clone size: few; D gene: TRBD1; V gene: TRBV7-6; CDR3 DNA: TGTGCCAGCAGCTTAAAACCGACAGGGGAAGCTTTCTTT; CDR3 protein: CASSLKPTGEAFF
J gene: TRBJ2-7; clone size: NA; D gene: NA; V gene: TRBV7-4; CDR3 DNA: TGTGCCAGCACCAATCCCATCGGGGCTAGCCACCCCTACGAGCAGTACTTC; CDR3 protein: CASTNPIGASHPYEQYF
J gene: TRBJ2-1; clone size: NA; D gene: TRBD2; V gene: TRBV2; CDR3 DNA: TGTGCCAGCACCGACAGGGGTGGTGGGACTAGCGGGTTGACAATCTACAATGAGCAGTTCTTC; CDR3 protein: CASTDRGGGTSGLTIYNEQFF
J gene: TRBJ1-4; clone size: NA; D gene: TRBD1; V gene: TRBV12-3/TRBV12-4; CDR3 DNA: TGTGCCAGCAGTGAGACAGGGAGCGCGGAAAAACTGTTTTTT; CDR3 protein: CASSETGSAEKLFF
J gene: TRBJ1-1; clone size: few; D gene: NA; V gene: TRBV25-1; CDR3 DNA: TGTGCCAGCAGTGACCAGGGAAAGAGGTCGGGGAACACTGAAGCTTTCTTT; CDR3 protein: CASSDQGKRSGNTEAFF
J gene: TRBJ2-5; clone size: NA; D gene: TRBD2; V gene: TRBV12-3/TRBV12-4; CDR3 DNA: TGTGCCAGCAGTGTACTAGCGGGAGGGCCCGAGACCCAGTACTTC; CDR3 protein: CASSVLAGGPETQYF
J gene: TRBJ2-3; clone size: few; D gene: TRBD2; V gene: TRBV11-2; CDR3 DNA: TGTGCCAGCAGCCCAGGACTAGCGATGAGCACAGATACGCAGTATTTT; CDR3 protein: CASSPGLAMSTDTQYF
J gene: TRBJ2-6; clone size: NA; D gene: TRBD1; V gene: TRBV10-3; CDR3 DNA: TGTGCCATCAGGGGGGACAGCTCTGGGGCCAACGTCCTGACTTTC; CDR3 protein: CAIRGDSSGANVLTF
J gene: TRBJ2-3; clone size: NA; D gene: NA; V gene: TRBV7-9; CDR3 DNA: TGTGCCAGCAGCTTAACTAGCTCGGATACGCAGTATTTT; CDR3 protein: CASSLTSSDTQYF
J gene: TRBJ2-7; clone size: few; D gene: TRBD2; V gene: TRBV4-2; CDR3 DNA: TGTGCCAGCAGCCAAACAGCTAGCGGGCCCTCCTACGAGCAGTACTTC; CDR3 protein: CASSQTASGPSYEQYF
J gene: TRBJ2-6; clone size: few; D gene: NA; V gene: TRBV5-1; CDR3 DNA: TGCGCCAGCAGCCCCTGGGTGCGGGATGGGGCCAACGTCCTGACTTTC; CDR3 protein: CASSPWVRDGANVLTF
J gene: TRBJ1-1; clone size: NA; D gene: NA; V gene: TRBV29-1; CDR3 DNA: TGCAGCGTTGAAAGGGGGGCGCTTACTGAAGCTTTCTTT; CDR3 protein: CSVERGALTEAFF
J gene: TRBJ2-2; clone size: few; D gene: NA; V gene: TRBV5-5; CDR3 DNA: TGTGCCAGCAGCTGGATCCCGGCGGGTACCGGGGAGCTGTTTTTT; CDR3 protein: CASSWIPAGTGELFF
J gene: TRBJ1-1; clone size: few; D gene: NA; V gene: TRBV2; CDR3 DNA: TGTGCCAGCAGCAACAGGGTGAACACTGAAGCTTTCTTT; CDR3 protein: CASSNRVNTEAFF
J gene: TRBJ2-1; clone size: NA; D gene: TRBD2; V gene: TRBV4-2; CDR3 DNA: TGTGCCAGCAGCCAAGTTGGGACTACCAACTACAATGAGCAGTTCTTC; CDR3 protein: CASSQVGTTNYNEQFF
J gene: TRBJ2-7; clone size: few; D gene: TRBD1; V gene: TRBV5-1; CDR3 DNA: TGCGCCAGCAGCTTGGACCCGACAGGGGACGAGCAGTACTTC; CDR3 protein: CASSLDPTGDEQYF
J gene: TRBJ2-7; clone size: few; D gene: NA; V gene: TRBV5-1; CDR3 DNA: TGCGCCAGCAGCTTGGCTAGGAGCTCCTACGAGCAGTACTTC; CDR3 protein: CASSLARSSYEQYF
J gene: TRBJ2-1; clone size: few; D gene: TRBD1; V gene: TRBV29-1; CDR3 DNA: TGCAGCGTTGTTCACCAGGGGGACTACAATGAGCAGTTCTTC; CDR3 protein: CSVVHQGDYNEQFF
J gene: TRBJ2-2; clone size: NA; D gene: NA; V gene: TRBV9; CDR3 DNA: TGTGCCAGCAGCCTGACGGGTCATCCCGGGGAGCTGTTTTTT; CDR3 protein: CASSLTGHPGELFF
J gene: TRBJ2-2; clone size: NA; D gene: NA; V gene: TRBV5-1; CDR3 DNA: TGCGCCAGCAGCTTGAGTTTACTCACCGGGGAGCTGTTTTTT; CDR3 protein: CASSLSLLTGELFF
J gene: TRBJ2-1; clone size: NA; D gene: NA; V gene: TRBV29-1; CDR3 DNA: TGCAGCGCTGCCCCGGGAGTAGACTACAATGAGCAGTTCTTC; CDR3 protein: CSAAPGVDYNEQFF
J gene: TRBJ1-1; clone size: few; D gene: NA; V gene: TRBV5-1; CDR3 DNA: TGCGCCAGCAGCTTGGTGGGGGGGCAAGCTTTCTTT; CDR3 protein: CASSLVGGQAFF
J gene: TRBJ2-1; clone size: many; D gene: NA; V gene: TRBV9; CDR3 DNA: TGCGCCAGCAGCGTAGGAAGCTCCTACAATGAGCAGTTCTTC; CDR3 protein: CASSVGSSYNEQFF
J gene: TRBJ2-7; clone size: few; D gene: NA; V gene: TRBV27; CDR3 DNA: TGTGCCAGCAGTTTATCTGGGCTAGCAGGCTCCGAGCAGTACTTC; CDR3 protein: CASSLSGLAGSEQYF
J gene: TRBJ2-3; clone size: NA; D gene: NA; V gene: TRBV28; CDR3 DNA: TGTGCCAGCAGTTTATGGGTGGCAGCCACAGATACGCAGTATTTT; CDR3 protein: CASSLWVAATDTQYF
J gene: TRBJ2-1; clone size: few; D gene: NA; V gene: TRBV5-1; CDR3 DNA: TGCGCCAGCAGCTTACTAAAAGAGCAGTTCTTC; CDR3 protein: CASSLLKEQFF
J gene: TRBJ2-1; clone size: NA; D gene: NA; V gene: TRBV28; CDR3 DNA: TGTGCCAGCAGTAAAGACCAGCTGGACAATGAGCAGTTCTTC; CDR3 protein: CASSKDQLDNEQFF
J gene: TRBJ2-7; clone size: NA; D gene: NA; V gene: TRBV5-1; CDR3 DNA: TGCGCCAGCAGCTTGGACCGGGACCCTCGCACCTACGAGCAGTACTTC; CDR3 protein: CASSLDRDPRTYEQYF
J gene: TRBJ2-3; clone size: NA; D gene: NA; V gene: TRBV20-1; CDR3 DNA: TGCAGTGCTCCGAGCCCGGGACCTTCCACAGATACGCAGTATTTT; CDR3 protein: CSAPSPGPSTDTQYF
J gene: TRBJ2-3; clone size: few; D gene: NA; V gene: TRBV20-1; CDR3 DNA: TGCAGTGCTAGAGATTCCAGGGCGGCTACAGATACGCAGTATTTT; CDR3 protein: CSARDSRAATDTQYF
J gene: TRBJ2-3; clone size: NA; D gene: NA; V gene: TRBV2; CDR3 DNA: TGTGCCAGAGGGGTGTTGAATACGCAGTATTTT; CDR3 protein: CARGVLNTQYF
J gene: TRBJ2-1; clone size: NA; D gene: NA; V gene: TRBV20-1; CDR3 DNA: TGCAGTGCTGAGACAGAGTACAATGAGCAGTTCTTC; CDR3 protein: CSAETEYNEQFF
J gene: TRBJ1-5; clone size: few; D gene: TRBD1; V gene: TRBV12-3/TRBV12-4; CDR3 DNA: TGTGCCAGCAGTCGACAGGGTTCCACTAGATATAGCAATCAGCCCCAGCATTTT; CDR3 protein: CASSRQGSTRYSNQPQHF
J gene: TRBJ2-7; clone size: NA; D gene: TRBD2; V gene: TRBV20-1; CDR3 DNA: TGCAGTGCTAGCCTTGGACTAGTTATTTACGAGCAGTACTTC; CDR3 protein: CSASLGLVIYEQYF
J gene: TRBJ2-2; clone size: few; D gene: NA; V gene: TRBV11-1; CDR3 DNA: TGTGCCAGCAGCTTAGCTGTCCTAGTCGGGAGATCGACCGGGGAGCTGTTTTTT; CDR3 protein: CASSLAVLVGRSTGELFF
J gene: TRBJ1-5; clone size: few; D gene: NA; V gene: TRBV15; CDR3 DNA: TGTGCCACCAGCAGAGATCCAGGGGCTCATCAGCCCCAGCATTTT; CDR3 protein: CATSRDPGAHQPQHF